These T cell receptor beta chains were read from a single sample in a study of blood T cell repertoires in COVID-19. Using immunoSEQ multiplex PCR, the repertoire was profiled, and TCRdb retains in-frame clones only, with some absent. The sample has some 150,000 clones; roughly 85% are singletons. The sequenced material came from peripheral blood. The receptor set was obtained from a man aged 65 to 79 with acute or convalescent COVID-19. Both conserved end residues are part of each CDR3. The order of the fields is V gene, clone size, D gene, J gene, CDR3 DNA, CDR3 protein. D genes are given only for firm matches. Part of the rows lack a size; the others show once, few, many or a class for expanded clones.

TRBV25-1	.	TRBD1	TRBJ1-5	TGTGCCAGCAGTGACCTCGACAGGGAGGCTCAGCCCCAGCATTTT	CASSDLDREAQPQHF
TRBV19	.	.	TRBJ2-7	TGTGCCAGTAAGGGGAAGCAGTACTTC	CASKGKQYF
TRBV6-5	once	.	TRBJ1-5	TGTGCCAGCAACCAACTTAGCCATAGCAATCAGCCCCAGCATTTT	CASNQLSHSNQPQHF
TRBV13	.	TRBD2	TRBJ2-2	TGTGCCAGCAGCCTCCGGACTAGCGGGAGTGAAACCGGGGAGCTGTTTTTT	CASSLRTSGSETGELFF
TRBV18	.	.	TRBJ1-5	TGTGCCAGCTCACCAGGGGGCGATCAGCCCCAGCATTTT	CASSPGGDQPQHF
TRBV9	.	.	TRBJ2-3	TGTGCCAGCAGCGTACAAGCGCCTAGCACAGATACGCAGTATTTT	CASSVQAPSTDTQYF
TRBV7-2	.	.	TRBJ1-1	TGTGCCAGCAGCTTTCAAGGGAGAACTGAAGCTTTCTTT	CASSFQGRTEAFF
TRBV19	.	.	TRBJ2-1	TGTGCCAGTAGAACACCCCGAGGGAGGGGGAGTTACAATGAGCAGTTCTTC	CASRTPRGRGSYNEQFF
TRBV7-6	.	.	TRBJ1-5	TGTGCCAGCAGCTTAGATCGGGGGAGCAATCAGCCCCAGCATTTT	CASSLDRGSNQPQHF
TRBV27	once	.	TRBJ2-3	TGTGCCAGCAACGCGCGGAGCACAGATACGCAGTATTTT	CASNARSTDTQYF
TRBV19	.	TRBD1	TRBJ1-5	TGTGCCAGTACCCCCCCGGGACAGGGTTTGTTTGGCAATCAGCCCCAGCATTTT	CASTPPGQGLFGNQPQHF
TRBV2	.	.	TRBJ2-7	TGTGCCAGCAGTACAACCCAGGCCGGCTACGAGCAGTACTTC	CASSTTQAGYEQYF
TRBV19	.	TRBD2	TRBJ2-2	TGTGCCAGTAGTCGAGCGGGAGGGGTGAACACCGGGGAGCTGTTTTTT	CASSRAGGVNTGELFF
TRBV6-5	.	.	TRBJ2-5	TGTGCCAGCGGGCCAGAAGAGACCCAGTACTTC	CASGPEETQYF
TRBV11-3	.	TRBD2	TRBJ2-3	TGTGCCAGCAGAGGCCGCGAACGGACTAGCGGGAGGACAGATACGCAGTATTTT	CASRGRERTSGRTDTQYF
TRBV18	.	TRBD2	TRBJ2-7	TGTGCCAGCTCACCACCGAGCGGGGCTTACTACGAGCAGTACTTC	CASSPPSGAYYEQYF
TRBV4-2	.	.	TRBJ2-7	TGTGCCAGCAGCCAAGATGGGTCGGGTACGGTAAGCTCCTACGAGCAGTACTTC	CASSQDGSGTVSSYEQYF
TRBV7-6	.	.	TRBJ2-1	TGTGCCAGCAGCCCACTAATAGGGGGGGGATACAATGAGCAGTTCTTC	CASSPLIGGGYNEQFF